This T cell receptor beta chain was recorded in a study of T cell changes during pregnancy in multiple sclerosis. Assay used: immunoSEQ multiplex PCR; TCRdb lists only in-frame clones, some missing. The sample lists about 49,000 clones, nearly 90% occurring once. The CDR3 runs to 15 residues. CDR1 and CDR2 (germline): SGHRS, YFSETQ. The junction had 7 bases not matched to a gene; V was cut back by 4 bases and J by 4 bases. This clonotype was obtained from a female donor in good health, enrolled as a control in a pregnancy study. Sequenced material: peripheral blood, taken after pregnancy. J is TRBJ2-2 and V is TRBV5-1, with 7 bases aligning to TRBD1. CDR3 residues: CASSLEAGGTGELFF. The CDR3 coding sequence is TGCGCCAGCAGCCTGGAGGCAGGGGGCACCGGGGAGCTGTTTTTT.